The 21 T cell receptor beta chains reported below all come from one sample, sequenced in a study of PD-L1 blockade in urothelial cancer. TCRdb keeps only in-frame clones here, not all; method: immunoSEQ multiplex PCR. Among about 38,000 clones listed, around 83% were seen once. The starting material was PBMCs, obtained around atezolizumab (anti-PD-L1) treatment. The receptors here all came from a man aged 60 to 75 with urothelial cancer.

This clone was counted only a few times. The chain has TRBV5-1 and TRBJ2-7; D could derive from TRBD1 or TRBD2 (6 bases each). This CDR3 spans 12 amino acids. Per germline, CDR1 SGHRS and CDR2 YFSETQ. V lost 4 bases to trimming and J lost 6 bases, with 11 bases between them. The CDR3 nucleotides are TGCGCCAGCAGCGTGGAGGGGGTCGAGCAGTACTTC. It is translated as CASSVEGVEQYF. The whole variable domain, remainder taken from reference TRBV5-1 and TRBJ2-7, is KAGVTQTPRYLIKTRGQQVTLSCSPISGHRSVSWYQQTPGQGLQFLFEYFSETQRNKGNFPGRFSGRQFSNSRSEMNVSTLELGDSALYLCASSVEGVEQYFGPGTRLTVT.

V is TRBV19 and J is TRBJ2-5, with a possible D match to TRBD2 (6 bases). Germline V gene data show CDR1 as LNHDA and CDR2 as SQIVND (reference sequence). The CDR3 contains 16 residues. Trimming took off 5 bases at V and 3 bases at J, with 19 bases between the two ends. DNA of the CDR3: TGTGCCAGTAGTCGTACCCTGCGGGGCGCAGAAGAGACCCAGTACTTC. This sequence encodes CASSRTLRGAEETQYF.

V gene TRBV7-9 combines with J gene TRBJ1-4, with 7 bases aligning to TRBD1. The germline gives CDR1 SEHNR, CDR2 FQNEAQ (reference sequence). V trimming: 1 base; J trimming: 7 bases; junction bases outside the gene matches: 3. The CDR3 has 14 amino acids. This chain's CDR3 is CASSLDRGGEKLFF. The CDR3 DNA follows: TGTGCCAGCAGCTTAGACAGGGGAGGTGAAAAACTGTTTTTT.

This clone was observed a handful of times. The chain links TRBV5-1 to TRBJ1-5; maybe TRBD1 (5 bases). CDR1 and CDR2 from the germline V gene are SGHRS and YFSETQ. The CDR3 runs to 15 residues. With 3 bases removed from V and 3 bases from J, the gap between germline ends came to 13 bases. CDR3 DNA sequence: TGCGCCAGCAGCTGGGAAAGCGGGACCAATCAGCCCCAGCATTTT. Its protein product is CASSWESGTNQPQHF.

As DNA, the CDR3 is TGTGCCAGTAGTTTGGGCCCCAACCCCGAAGCTTTCTTT. Its translation is CASSLGPNPEAFF. The chain combines TRBV19 with TRBJ1-1; D unclear. The V and J ends lost 5 bases and 8 bases respectively, with 15 bases between them. The V gene's germline CDR1 is LNHDA and CDR2 SQIVND (reference sequence). The CDR3 extends over 13 amino acids.

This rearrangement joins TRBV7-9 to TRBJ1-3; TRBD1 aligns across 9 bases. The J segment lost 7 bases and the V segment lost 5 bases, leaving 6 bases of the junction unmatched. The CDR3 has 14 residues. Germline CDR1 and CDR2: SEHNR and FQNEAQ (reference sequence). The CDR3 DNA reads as TGTGCCAGCAGCCTAGGGACAGGGTTGAACACCATATATTTT. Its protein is CASSLGTGLNTIYF. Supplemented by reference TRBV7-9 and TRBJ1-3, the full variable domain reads DTGVSQNPRHKITKRGQNVTFRCDPISEHNRLYWYRQTLGQGPEFLTYFQNEAQLEKSRLLSDRFSAERPKGSFSTLEIQRTEQGDSAMYLCASSLGTGLNTIYFGEGSWLTVV.

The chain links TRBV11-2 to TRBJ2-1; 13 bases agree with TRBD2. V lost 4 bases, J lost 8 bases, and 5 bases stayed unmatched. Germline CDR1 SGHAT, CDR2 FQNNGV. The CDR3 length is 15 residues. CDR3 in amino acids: CASSSRTSGGDEQFF. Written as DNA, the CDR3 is TGTGCCAGCAGCTCCAGGACTAGCGGGGGCGATGAGCAGTTCTTC.

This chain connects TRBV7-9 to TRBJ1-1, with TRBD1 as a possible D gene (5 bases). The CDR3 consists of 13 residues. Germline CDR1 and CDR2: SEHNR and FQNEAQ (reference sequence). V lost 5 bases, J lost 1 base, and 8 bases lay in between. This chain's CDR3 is CASSQDRNTEAFF. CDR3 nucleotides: TGTGCCAGCAGCCAAGACAGGAACACTGAAGCTTTCTTT.

The DNA of the CDR3 is TGTGCCAGCAGTCCCAGGGGGCGAGGGGACACTGAAGCTTTCTTT. This codes for CASSPRGRGDTEAFF. V is TRBV28 and J is TRBJ1-1; 8 bases agree with TRBD1. V lost 5 bases, J lost 3 bases, and 8 bases stayed unmatched. CDR3 length equals 15 residues. The germline V gene encodes CDR1 MDHEN and CDR2 SYDVKM.

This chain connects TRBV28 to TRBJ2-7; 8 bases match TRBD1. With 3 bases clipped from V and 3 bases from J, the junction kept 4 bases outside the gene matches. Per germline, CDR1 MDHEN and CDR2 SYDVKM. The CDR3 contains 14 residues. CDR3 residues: CASSFQGADYEQYF. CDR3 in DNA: TGTGCCAGCAGTTTCCAGGGGGCGGACTACGAGCAGTACTTC.

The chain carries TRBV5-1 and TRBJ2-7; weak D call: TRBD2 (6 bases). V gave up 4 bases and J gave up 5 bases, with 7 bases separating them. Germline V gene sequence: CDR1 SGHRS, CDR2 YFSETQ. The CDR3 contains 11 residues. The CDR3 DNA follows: TGCGCCAGCAGCGGGGGGAACGAGCAGTACTTC. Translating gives CASSGGNEQYF.

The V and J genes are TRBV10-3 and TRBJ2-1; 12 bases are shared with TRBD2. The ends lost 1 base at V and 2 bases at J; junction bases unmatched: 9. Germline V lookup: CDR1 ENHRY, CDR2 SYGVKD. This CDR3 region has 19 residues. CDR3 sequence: CAISELILAGGLTYNEQFF. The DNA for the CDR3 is TGTGCCATCAGTGAGTTGATACTAGCGGGAGGTTTGACCTACAATGAGCAGTTCTTC.

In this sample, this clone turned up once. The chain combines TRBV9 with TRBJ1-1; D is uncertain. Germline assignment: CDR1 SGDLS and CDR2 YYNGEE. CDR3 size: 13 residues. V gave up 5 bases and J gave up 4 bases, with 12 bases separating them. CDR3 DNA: TGTGCCAGCAGTGTCGTAGGGAGCACTGAAGCTTTCTTT. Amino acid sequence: CASSVVGSTEAFF. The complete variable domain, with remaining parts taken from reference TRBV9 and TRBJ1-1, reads DSGVTQTPKHLITATGQRVTLRCSPRSGDLSVYWYQQSLDQGLQFLIQYYNGEERAKGNILERFSAQQFPDLHSELNLSSLELGDSALYFCASSVVGSTEAFFGQGTRLTVV.

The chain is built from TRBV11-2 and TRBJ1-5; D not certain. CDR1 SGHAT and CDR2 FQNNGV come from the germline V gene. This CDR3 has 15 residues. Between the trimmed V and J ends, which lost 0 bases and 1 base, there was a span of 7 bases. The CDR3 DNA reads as TGTGCCAGCAGCTTAGACAGGCTAAGCAATCAGCCCCAGCATTTT. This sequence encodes CASSLDRLSNQPQHF.

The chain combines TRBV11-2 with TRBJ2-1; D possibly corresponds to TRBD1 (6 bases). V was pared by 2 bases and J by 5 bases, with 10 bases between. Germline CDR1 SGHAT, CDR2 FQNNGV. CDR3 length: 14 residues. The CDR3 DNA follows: TGTGCCAGCAGCTTAAACAGGGCCAACAATGAGCAGTTCTTC. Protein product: CASSLNRANNEQFF.

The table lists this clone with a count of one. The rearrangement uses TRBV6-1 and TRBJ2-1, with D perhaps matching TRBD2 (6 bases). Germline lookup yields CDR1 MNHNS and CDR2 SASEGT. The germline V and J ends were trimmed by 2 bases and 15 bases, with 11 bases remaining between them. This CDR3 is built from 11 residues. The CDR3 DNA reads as TGTGCCAGCAGTGAACAAACTAGCTCGTTCTTC. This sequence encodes CASSEQTSSFF.

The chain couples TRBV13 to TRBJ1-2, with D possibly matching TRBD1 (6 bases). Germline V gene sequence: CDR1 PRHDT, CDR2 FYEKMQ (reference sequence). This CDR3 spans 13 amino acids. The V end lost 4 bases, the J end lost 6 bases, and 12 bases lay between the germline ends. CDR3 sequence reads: CASSWQGSDGYTF. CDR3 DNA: TGTGCCAGCAGCTGGCAGGGGTCGGATGGCTACACCTTC.

For the CDR3, the DNA is TGTGCCAGCACCCCAGGACAGGGGTCAGAAGCTTTCTTT. Protein product: CASTPGQGSEAFF. This chain joins TRBV27 and TRBJ1-1; 9 nucleotides align to TRBD1. The junction had 8 bases not matched to a gene; V was cut back by 7 bases and J by 8 bases. The germline CDR1 and CDR2 sequences are MNHEY and SMNVEV (reference sequence). The CDR3 spans 13 residues.

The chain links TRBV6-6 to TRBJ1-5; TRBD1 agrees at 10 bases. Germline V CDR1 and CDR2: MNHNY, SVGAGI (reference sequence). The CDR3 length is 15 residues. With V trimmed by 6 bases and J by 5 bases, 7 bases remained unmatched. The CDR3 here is CASRPPGQGYQPQHF. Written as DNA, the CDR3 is TGTGCCAGCAGACCCCCGGGACAGGGGTATCAGCCCCAGCATTTT.

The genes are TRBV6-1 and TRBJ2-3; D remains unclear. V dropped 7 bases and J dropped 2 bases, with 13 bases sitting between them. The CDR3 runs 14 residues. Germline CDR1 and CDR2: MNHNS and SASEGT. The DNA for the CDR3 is TGTGCCAGCACGCGTTCTTCTTACACAGATACGCAGTATTTT. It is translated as CASTRSSYTDTQYF.

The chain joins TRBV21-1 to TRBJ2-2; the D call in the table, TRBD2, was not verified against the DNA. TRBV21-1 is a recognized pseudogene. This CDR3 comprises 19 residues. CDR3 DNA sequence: TGTGCCAGCAGCAAAGCGCATAGGGCGGCGGCGGCGGGCACCGGGGAGCTGTTTTTT. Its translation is CASSKAHRAAAAGTGELFF.